This TCR beta chain was sequenced in a study of shared clonotypes between healthy human individuals. Study-level background: Donor composition was a couple of women and a few men, aged 18 to 49.

In its sample, this clone was seen once. Its antigen remains unknown. CD8 cells classed as naive were CD45RO-negative and positively selected for CCR7, excluding terminally differentiated effector memory CD45RA+ cells. Study observations and caveats: Naive subsets usually exceeded memory subsets in estimated richness. Clonotype sharing across donors was expected to vary with sequencing depth.

The germline CDR1 and CDR2 sequences are MNHNS and SASEGT. The CDR3 is 18 amino acids. Trimming at V came to 4 bases and at J to 0 bases, leaving 9 bases not matched to a gene. The DNA input per sorted-subset replicate PCR was approximately 210 ng, corresponding to some 30,000 T cell genomes. Using immunoSEQ multiplex PCR, the repertoire was profiled, and TCRdb retains in-frame clones only, with some absent. The table lists about 2,100,000 clones, roughly 91% of them singletons. The TCR sequence derives from a man between 18 and 29 years old in good health. Some clones in this sample may be carry-over from other donors' samples. What was sequenced was naive CD8+ T cells from PBMCs. The chain is built from TRBV6-1 and TRBJ2-7; TRBD2 matches 13 bases. The CDR3 DNA is TGTGCCAGCAGTGGCTTGCCGGGACTAGCGGGATACTCCTACGAGCAGTACTTC. It is translated as CASSGLPGLAGYSYEQYF.